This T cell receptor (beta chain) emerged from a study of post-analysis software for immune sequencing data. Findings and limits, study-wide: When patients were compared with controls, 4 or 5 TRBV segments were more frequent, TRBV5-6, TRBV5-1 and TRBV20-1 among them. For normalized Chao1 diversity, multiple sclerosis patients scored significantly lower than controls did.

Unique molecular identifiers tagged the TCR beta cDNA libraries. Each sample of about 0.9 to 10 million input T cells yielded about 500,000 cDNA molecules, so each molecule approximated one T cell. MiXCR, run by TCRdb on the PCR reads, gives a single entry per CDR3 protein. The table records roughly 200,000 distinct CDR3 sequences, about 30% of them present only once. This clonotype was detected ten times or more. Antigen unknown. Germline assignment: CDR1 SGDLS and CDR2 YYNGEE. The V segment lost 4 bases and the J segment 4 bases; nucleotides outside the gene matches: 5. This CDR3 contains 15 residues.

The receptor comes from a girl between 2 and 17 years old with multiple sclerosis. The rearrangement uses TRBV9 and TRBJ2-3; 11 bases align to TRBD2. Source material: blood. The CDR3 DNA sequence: TGTGCCAGCAGCTTACTAGCGGGGGCCGCAGATACGCAGTATTTT. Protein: CASSLLAGAADTQYF.